This is a list of T cell receptor beta chains from one sample in a study of shared clonotypes between healthy human individuals. The method was immunoSEQ multiplex PCR; TCRdb's version includes in-frame clones alone and lacks a portion of them. The data contain over 2 million clones, approximately 94% of them seen just once; the ten biggest clones take up about 1.1%. The sample taken for sequencing was naive CD8+ T cells sorted from blood. The receptors were sampled from a man aged 18 to 29 in good health. Both conserved end residues are part of each CDR3. D genes are given only for firm matches. Expanded clones get a size class; other rows say once, few or many, or leave the size out.

j_call d_call cdr3_length clone_size v_call cdr3_aa cdr3_nt
TRBJ2-7 . 13 . TRBV29-1 CSVEDRQRYEQYF TGCAGCGTTGAAGATCGACAACGATACGAGCAGTACTTC
TRBJ2-1 TRBD2 18 . TRBV4-1 CASSQDLLTSGSYSEQFF TGCGCCAGCAGCCAAGATCTTCTGACTAGCGGGAGTTACTCTGAGCAGTTCTTC
TRBJ1-1 . 17 . TRBV27 CASSFIAGSLTNTEAFF TGTGCCAGCAGTTTTATCGCCGGGTCCCTAACCAACACTGAAGCTTTCTTT
TRBJ2-7 . 14 . TRBV7-6 CASSPGTAANEQYF TGTGCCAGCAGCCCTGGAACCGCGGCCAACGAGCAGTACTTC
TRBJ2-7 . 15 . TRBV4-1 CASSQDARTHYEQYF TGCGCCAGCAGCCAAGATGCGCGGACACACTACGAGCAGTACTTC
TRBJ1-3 . 14 . TRBV5-1 CASSGDDSGNTIYF TGCGCCAGCAGCGGGGACGACTCTGGAAACACCATATATTTT
TRBJ2-1 . 11 . TRBV2 CASSEGYEQFF TGTGCCAGCAGTGAGGGGTATGAGCAGTTCTTC
TRBJ2-2 . 19 . TRBV27 CASSLSIGAWRGGTGELFF TGTGCCAGCAGTTTATCGATAGGGGCTTGGCGAGGGGGCACCGGGGAGCTGTTTTTT
TRBJ1-5 . 15 few TRBV9 CASSPTGGLDQPQHF TGTGCCAGCAGCCCGACTGGGGGTTTGGATCAGCCCCAGCATTTT
TRBJ2-7 . 14 . TRBV19 CASSIWGLPNEQYF TGTGCCAGTAGTATTTGGGGGTTGCCTAACGAGCAGTACTTC
TRBJ1-3 . 12 . TRBV30 CAWSVSGNTIYF TGTGCCTGGAGTGTAAGCGGAAACACCATATATTTT
TRBJ1-1 . 11 . TRBV7-9 CASSPGVEAFF TGTGCCAGCAGCCCGGGGGTAGAAGCTTTCTTT
TRBJ2-7 TRBD1 13 . TRBV29-1 CSVKQGISYEQYF TGCAGCGTAAAACAGGGGATCTCCTACGAGCAGTACTTC
TRBJ2-5 TRBD2 14 . TRBV7-9 CASTSAGGQETQYF TGTGCCAGCACCTCGGCGGGGGGGCAAGAGACCCAGTACTTC
TRBJ2-1 TRBD2 16 . TRBV25-1 CASSGGAGVSYNEQFF TGTGCCAGCAGTGGAGGGGCGGGAGTCTCCTACAATGAGCAGTTCTTC
TRBJ1-6 . 16 . TRBV7-8 CASSFRSRQENSPLHF TGTGCCAGCAGCTTTAGGTCCCGACAGGAAAATTCACCCCTCCACTTT
TRBJ2-3 . 13 . TRBV30 CAWNGGAGDTQYF TGTGCCTGGAATGGGGGGGCGGGAGATACGCAGTATTTT